The sequence of this TCR beta chain was determined in a study of blood T cell repertoires in COVID-19. This CDR3 region has 13 residues. V was shortened by 3 bases and J by 4 bases, with 9 bases between the two germline ends. Per the germline V gene, CDR1 is SGHTA and CDR2 is FQGNSA. TCRdb keeps only in-frame clones here, not all; method: immunoSEQ multiplex PCR. The table has around 200,000 clones, around 86% seen once; the top ten hold approximately 6%. V is TRBV7-2 and J is TRBJ2-5, with D possibly being TRBD1 (5 bases). This clonotype was sampled from an elderly man with acute or convalescent COVID-19. The sample comprised peripheral blood. The CDR3 is CASSFLGAETQYF. The CDR3 nucleotides read TGTGCCAGCAGCTTTCTAGGGGCAGAGACCCAGTACTTC. The full variable domain, its missing parts supplied by reference TRBV7-2 and TRBJ2-5, is GAGVSQSPSNKVTEKGKDVELRCDPISGHTALYWYRQSLGQGLEFLIYFQGNSAPDKSGLPSDRFSAERTGGSVSTLTIQRTQQEDSAVYLCASSFLGAETQYFGPGTRLLVL.